This record looks at one TCR beta chain sequence and its context. How the authors handled the data: Researchers report that nucleated cell counts were estimated from reference gene primer amplification. Profiled with immunoSEQ multiplex PCR; TCRdb holds only in-frame clones, not every one. V, J and clone size derive from that table, while D and trimming were established from the DNA sequence. The sample consists of nearly 250,000 clones, 75% to 90% of them appearing once. The data belong to a study of blood T cell repertoires in COVID-19. Looking at the study overall: Nucleic acid was either cDNA or gDNA, and it came from T cells, B-cell-depleted T cells, or PBMCs.

Across 24 US areas, participants ranged in age from 18 to 89 years. Within 2 weeks of study entry, exposed participants had contacted a PCR-confirmed or clinician-diagnosed COVID-19 case. Per germline, CDR1 MNHEY and CDR2 SMNVEV (reference sequence). This CDR3 contains 15 residues. Trimming cost V 3 bases and J 0 bases, with 6 bases left between them. The receptor was derived from a man aged 50 to 60 who had been exposed to COVID-19. Sequencing input: PBMCs or T cells enriched from blood (not recorded which). V is TRBV27 and J is TRBJ1-6, with D unclear. As DNA, the CDR3 is TGTGCCAGCAGTTTGGGAGGCTCCTATAATTCACCCCTCCACTTT. This encodes CASSLGGSYNSPLHF.